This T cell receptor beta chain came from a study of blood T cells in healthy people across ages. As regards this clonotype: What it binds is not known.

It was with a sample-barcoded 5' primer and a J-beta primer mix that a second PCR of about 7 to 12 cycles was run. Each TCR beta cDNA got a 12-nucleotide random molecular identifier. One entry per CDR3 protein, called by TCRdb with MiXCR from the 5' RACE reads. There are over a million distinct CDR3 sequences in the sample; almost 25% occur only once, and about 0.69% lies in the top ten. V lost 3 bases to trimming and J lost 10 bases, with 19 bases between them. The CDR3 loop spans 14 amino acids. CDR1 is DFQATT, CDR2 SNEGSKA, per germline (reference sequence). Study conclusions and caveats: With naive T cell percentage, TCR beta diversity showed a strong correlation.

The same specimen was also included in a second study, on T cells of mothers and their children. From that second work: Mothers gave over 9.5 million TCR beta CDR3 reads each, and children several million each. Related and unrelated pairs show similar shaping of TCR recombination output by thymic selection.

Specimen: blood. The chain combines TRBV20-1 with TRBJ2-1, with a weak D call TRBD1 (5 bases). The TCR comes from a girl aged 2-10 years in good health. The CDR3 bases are TGCAGTGCTAGTTCCCGACAGTATAGGCGGGAGCAGTTCTTC. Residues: CSASSRQYRREQFF.